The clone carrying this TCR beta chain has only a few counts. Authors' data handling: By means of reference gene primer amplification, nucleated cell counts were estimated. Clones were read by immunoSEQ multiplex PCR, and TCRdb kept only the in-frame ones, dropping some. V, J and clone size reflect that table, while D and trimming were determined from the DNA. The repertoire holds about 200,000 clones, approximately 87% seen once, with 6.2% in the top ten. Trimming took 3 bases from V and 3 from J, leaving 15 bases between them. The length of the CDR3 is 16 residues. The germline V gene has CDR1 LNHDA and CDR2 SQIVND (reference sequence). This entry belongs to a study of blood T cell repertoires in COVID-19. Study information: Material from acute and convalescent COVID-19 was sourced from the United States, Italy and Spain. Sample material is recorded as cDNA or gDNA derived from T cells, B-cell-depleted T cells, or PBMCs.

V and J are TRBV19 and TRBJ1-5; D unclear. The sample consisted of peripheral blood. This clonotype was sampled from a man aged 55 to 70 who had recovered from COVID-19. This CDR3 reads CASSISRSHYNQPQHF. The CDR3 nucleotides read TGTGCCAGTAGTATCTCCCGGAGTCACTACAATCAGCCCCAGCATTTT.